The 4 T cell receptor beta chains below all came from one sample that was sequenced in a study of naive and memory T cell subsets. An equimolar mix of two oligonucleotides served as the beta constant-region primer for TRBC1 and TRBC2. MiXCR, applied by TCRdb to the UMI-ligation and nested PCR reads, yields one record per CDR3 protein. The table lists over 75,000 distinct CDR3 sequences, over 10% of them singletons. The sequenced sample consisted of central memory CD4+ T cells from blood. All receptors come from a human donor in good health.

This clonotype was observed a handful of times. This chain uses TRBV2 with TRBJ2-7; 11 nucleotides line up with TRBD2. Germline V lookup: CDR1 SNHLY, CDR2 FYNNEI. CDR3 length equals 13 residues. V trimming: 3 bases; J trimming: 6 bases; junction bases outside the gene matches: 1. CDR3 sequence reads: CASSELAGGEQYF. Written as DNA, the CDR3 is TGTGCCAGCAGTGAGCTAGCGGGAGGCGAGCAGTACTTC.

The gene calls are TRBV20-1 and TRBJ2-1; D is possibly TRBD1 or TRBD2 (6 bases each). Germline-derived CDR1 and CDR2 are DFQATT and SNEGSKA (reference sequence). This CDR3 is built from 12 residues. V dropped 5 bases and J dropped 8 bases, with 13 bases sitting between them. The CDR3 bases are TGCAGTGCTCCTTCCGGGGGCGATGAGCAGTTCTTC. Translating it yields CSAPSGGDEQFF.

This clonotype was picked up a small number of times. The chain employs TRBV7-2 and TRBJ2-5, with D perhaps matching TRBD1 (7 bases). Germline CDR1 and CDR2: SGHTA and FQGNSA. Deletions cut 1 base from V and 1 base from J, with 10 bases between. The CDR3 spans 15 residues. The CDR3 loop reads CASSLDRGGQETQYF. CDR3 in DNA: TGTGCCAGCAGCTTAGACAGGGGAGGCCAAGAGACCCAGTACTTC.

This clonotype was detected once. The genes are TRBV6-2 or TRBV6-3 and TRBJ2-2, with D perhaps given as TRBD1 or TRBD2 (5 bases each). The CDR3 has 15 residues. Germline values: CDR1 MNHEY, CDR2 SVGEGT. V was pared by 6 bases and J by 7 bases, with 18 bases between. In DNA, the CDR3 is TGTGCCAGCAGAGGCGACAACCCGGGACGCGGGGAGCTGTTTTTT. Translation: CASRGDNPGRGELFF.